This TCR beta chain was observed in a study of CXCR3-negative and CXCR3-positive naive CD8 T cells. Overall study findings and caveats: Against CXCR3-negative naive cells, CXCR3-positive naive cells showed more hydrophobic TRB CDR3s.

Regarding this clonotype: The antigen is unknown.

Germline V gene lookup returns CDR1 SGHAT and CDR2 FQNNGV. The CDR3 has 14 residues. Libraries were UMI-labeled 5' RACE TRB cDNA. TCRdb re-called the 5' RACE reads; every CDR3 protein appears as one record, without DNA. Its listing shows about 130,000 distinct CDR3 sequences. The TCR originated in a human donor in good health. Some clones in this sample may be carry-over from other donors' samples. The sample comprised naive CXCR3+ CD8+ T cells from blood. The subset here: CD45RO-CCR7+CD27+CD95- naive CD8+ T cells expressing CXCR3 (TNR3+). The rearrangement joins TRBV11-2 to TRBJ2-5; TCRdb proposes TRBD2, but this gene call is untestable without DNA. This CDR3 reads CASSFGLAEETQYF.